This is a list of T cell receptor beta chains from one sample in a study of vaccination and CD4 T cells after COVID-19. The antigens these receptors bind are not known. TCRdb itself ran the PCR reads through MiXCR, one entry per CDR3 protein. This table holds under 20,000 distinct CDR3 sequences, roughly half found once. Input material: CD4+ T cells from blood, cultured in vitro. These receptors all come from a human donor who had recovered from COVID-19. Each CDR3 is given with its conserved first and last residue. A D gene is named only where the DNA matches it firmly. Clone sizes are given selectively: once, few, many, or a class where the clone is expanded.

V gene,D gene,clone size,J gene,CDR3 length,CDR3 DNA,CDR3 protein
TRBV19,.,few,TRBJ2-5,17,TGTGCCAGTAGTACTTTCAGGGTTGGTGGGCTCCAAGAGACCCAGTACTTC,CASSTFRVGGLQETQYF
TRBV5-4,.,.,TRBJ2-6,16,TGTGCCAGCAGGGGGGGGCGGGCCTCTGGGGCCAACGTCCTGACTTTC,CASRGGRASGANVLTF
TRBV19,.,few,TRBJ1-5,15,TGTGCCAGTAGTATGGGGGGGGGCGACGGTCAGCCCCAGCATTTT,CASSMGGGDGQPQHF
TRBV5-1,.,.,TRBJ1-1,13,TGCGCCAGCAGCTTGGCTGGGAACACTGAAGCTTTCTTT,CASSLAGNTEAFF
TRBV7-2,.,.,TRBJ2-1,15,TGTGCCAGCAGCTTAGACACCCGCTCCTACAATGAGCAGTTCTTC,CASSLDTRSYNEQFF
TRBV4-1,.,.,TRBJ2-4,14,TGCGCCAGCAGCCAAGGTCTGCCTGTAAACATTCAGTACTTC,CASSQGLPVNIQYF
TRBV12-3/TRBV12-4,.,.,TRBJ1-2,13,TGTGCCAGCCAATCTGGGGGCCCCTATGGCTACACCTTC,CASQSGGPYGYTF
TRBV6-1,.,once,TRBJ2-7,15,TGTGCCAGCAGTGGCCAGGGGGGTAACCTCTACGAGCAGTACTTC,CASSGQGGNLYEQYF
TRBV20-1,TRBD1,.,TRBJ1-2,15,TGCAGTGCTAGAGCGGCTAGGCAGGGGGACTATGGCTACACCTTC,CSARAARQGDYGYTF
TRBV7-8,.,.,TRBJ2-7,13,TGTGCCAGCAGCTTAAGGGGGAGAGACGAGCAGTACTTC,CASSLRGRDEQYF
TRBV6-1,TRBD2,.,TRBJ2-7,17,TGTGCCAGCAGTGGAGGATGGGGGACTAGCGGGAGCTACGAGCAGTACTTC,CASSGGWGTSGSYEQYF
TRBV11-2,.,.,TRBJ1-3,15,TGTGCCAGCAGCTCCCCCAGAGACTCTGGAAACACCATATATTTT,CASSSPRDSGNTIYF
TRBV5-1,.,.,TRBJ1-1,16,TGCGCCAGCAGCTTGGGCGGAAGGGGGAGCAACACTGAAGCTTTCTTT,CASSLGGRGSNTEAFF
TRBV6-1,.,.,TRBJ2-5,14,TGTGCCAGCAAATTGGGGGGATTCGGGGAGACCCAGTACTTC,CASKLGGFGETQYF
TRBV19,.,.,TRBJ1-2,14,TGTGCCAGTAGTATAGCGGACGGTAACTATGGCTACACCTTC,CASSIADGNYGYTF
TRBV6-1,.,.,TRBJ1-1,13,TGTGCCAGCAGAAATGGGGGGTCCACTGAAGCTTTCTTT,CASRNGGSTEAFF
TRBV20-1,TRBD1,.,TRBJ1-2,15,TGCAGTGCTAGTGACCCTAAGGGACAGGGAATCGCGTACACCTTC,CSASDPKGQGIAYTF
TRBV18,.,.,TRBJ1-1,15,TGTGCCAGCTCACCACCTACGGGAGGGGACACTGAAGCTTTCTTT,CASSPPTGGDTEAFF
TRBV2,.,.,TRBJ1-3,11,TGTGCCAGCAGCGTATCTAACACCATATATTTT,CASSVSNTIYF
TRBV27,.,.,TRBJ1-4,15,TGTGCCAGCAGTTTAAGGTCAGCAACTAATGAAAAACTGTTTTTT,CASSLRSATNEKLFF
TRBV7-2,TRBD1,.,TRBJ1-3,15,TGTGCCAGCAGCGCCTTAACAGGGGTGGAGAACACCATATATTTT,CASSALTGVENTIYF
TRBV6-1,.,few,TRBJ1-3,14,TGTGCCAGCTCCTACGTACTTCCTGGAAACACCATATATTTT,CASSYVLPGNTIYF
TRBV6-5,.,few,TRBJ1-1,16,TGTGCCAGCAGTTCCATCCCCCCGCAGGGTGGGACTGAAGCTTTCTTT,CASSSIPPQGGTEAFF
TRBV7-2,.,few,TRBJ1-1,15,TGTGCCAGCACCCCTCGGGGGGGGAGACACACTGAAGCTTTCTTT,CASTPRGGRHTEAFF
TRBV2,TRBD1,.,TRBJ1-6,14,TGTGCCAGCGACCGACAGGGGCAGGGTTCACCCCTCCACTTT,CASDRQGQGSPLHF
TRBV24-1,.,.,TRBJ1-2,12,TGTGCCACCAGTGATAATACCCGAGCCTACACCTTC,CATSDNTRAYTF
TRBV6-1,TRBD1,.,TRBJ1-6,15,TGTGCCAGCAGTGTCCTCGGACAGGGGGCAAGACCCCTCCACTTT,CASSVLGQGARPLHF
TRBV10-3,.,.,TRBJ1-1,14,TGTGCCATCAGCCGGCCGGGCGGGAACACTGAAGCTTTCTTT,CAISRPGGNTEAFF
TRBV2,.,.,TRBJ2-5,15,TGTGCCAGCAGTGAAGAGGACGGGAGCTGGGAGACCCAGTACTTC,CASSEEDGSWETQYF
TRBV11-2,.,few,TRBJ1-5,14,TGTGCCAGCAGCCCCCACGGTAGCAATCAGCCCCAGCATTTT,CASSPHGSNQPQHF
TRBV5-1,TRBD1,.,TRBJ1-1,15,TGCGCCAGCAGCCCCGGACAGGGACAGAACACTGAAGCTTTCTTT,CASSPGQGQNTEAFF
TRBV10-1,.,.,TRBJ2-5,16,TGCGCCAGCAGTGGGCAGGGGCGATTTATCCAAGAGACCCAGTACTTC,CASSGQGRFIQETQYF
TRBV5-1,.,few,TRBJ1-2,13,TGCGCCAGCAGCTTCCAGCAAGGCGATGGCTACACCTTC,CASSFQQGDGYTF
TRBV7-2,TRBD2,few,TRBJ2-3,16,TGTGCCAGCAGCGCCCTAGCGGGAGTGTCGGCAGATACGCAGTATTTT,CASSALAGVSADTQYF
TRBV6-1,.,.,TRBJ2-6,15,TGTGCCAGCGGCTACGACGGCTCTGGGGCCAACGTCCTGACTTTC,CASGYDGSGANVLTF
TRBV20-1,TRBD1,few,TRBJ1-2,13,TGCAGTGCTTCCGACAGGGGAGGGTATGGCTACACCTTC,CSASDRGGYGYTF
TRBV30,TRBD2,.,TRBJ2-3,14,TGTGCCTGGAGTAGCGGGAGGGTTGAAGATACGCAGTATTTT,CAWSSGRVEDTQYF
TRBV6-1,.,.,TRBJ1-1,13,TGTGCCAGCAGCCCCTGGGGTGGAACTGAAGCTTTCTTT,CASSPWGGTEAFF
TRBV28,TRBD1,.,TRBJ2-7,12,TGTGCCAGCACCAACAGGGGTGGCGAGCAGTACTTC,CASTNRGGEQYF
TRBV14,TRBD1,.,TRBJ1-6,18,TGTGCCAGCAGCCCGAATGACAGGGGTAATAGGTATAATTCACCCCTCCACTTT,CASSPNDRGNRYNSPLHF
TRBV30,.,.,TRBJ2-7,14,TGTGCCTGGGACCCCGGAACAGCCGTCGGCGAGCAGTACTTC,CAWDPGTAVGEQYF
TRBV4-3,TRBD2,.,TRBJ2-1,14,TGCGCCAGCAGCCAAGATCGGGTAGCGGGGGGTTTCTTCTTC,CASSQDRVAGGFFF
TRBV11-2,.,few,TRBJ1-1,15,TGTGCCAGCAGCTCCGGGACGGTAATGAACACTGAAGCTTTCTTT,CASSSGTVMNTEAFF
TRBV12-2,.,.,TRBJ1-4,10,TGTGCAAGTCTGGGGGAAAAACTGTTTTTT,CASLGEKLFF
TRBV5-6,TRBD1,.,TRBJ1-2,13,TGTGCCAGCAGCTTGAAGGGGGCTTATGGCTACACCTTC,CASSLKGAYGYTF
TRBV28,.,.,TRBJ2-3,14,TGTGCCAGCAGGTTGGGGGGTAGCACAGATACGCAGTATTTT,CASRLGGSTDTQYF
TRBV20-1,.,.,TRBJ2-5,14,TGCAGTGCTAGAGATGCGAACGGGGTGGAGACCCAGTACTTC,CSARDANGVETQYF
TRBV27,.,.,TRBJ1-1,14,TGTGCCAGCAGTTTATCGACGCCAGGGGATAAAGCTTTCTTT,CASSLSTPGDKAFF
TRBV19,.,few,TRBJ2-5,20,TGTGCCAGTAGTCCAAGCCCCCCCGTGTGGAGGGGAAGGGTCAAGGGGACCCAGTACTTC,CASSPSPPVWRGRVKGTQYF
TRBV19,.,few,TRBJ1-1,14,TGTGCCAGTAGCCTATACAGGGCGAACACTGAAGCTTTCTTT,CASSLYRANTEAFF